Here is one T cell receptor beta chain with its context. The antigen is undetermined. Germline-derived CDR1 and CDR2 are SGHRS and YFSETQ. The junction had 9 bases not matched to a gene; V was cut back by 4 bases and J by 2 bases. The CDR3 sequence is 17 residues long. It was through 5'RACE template switching that TCR cDNA was made, with a universal primer site and UMIs added. A single record per CDR3 protein comes from TCRdb applying MiXCR to the 5' RACE reads. The data show about 340,000 distinct CDR3 sequences, under 15% seen once. The source of the sample is a study of T cells after yellow fever vaccination. The wider study: Where fractions had low cell numbers, libraries were prepared from them with the SMART-Seq v4 Ultra Low Input RNA kit. General study points: By day 5 rather than day 15, the secondary response had peaked, though it was weaker. Post-booster reappearance was seen for most primary-vaccination clones (nearly 97% CD4, roughly 86% CD8).

The starting material was CD4+ T cells sorted from PBMCs, obtained 15 days after the yellow fever booster vaccination. The gene calls are TRBV5-1 and TRBJ1-1, with TRBD1 matching over 12 bases. The origin of this receptor is a young man who received the YFV17D yellow fever vaccine. The CDR3 nucleotides read TGCGCCAGCAGCCTTGGGGGACAGGGGGCTCGAAACACTGAAGCTTTCTTT. Its protein product is CASSLGGQGARNTEAFF.